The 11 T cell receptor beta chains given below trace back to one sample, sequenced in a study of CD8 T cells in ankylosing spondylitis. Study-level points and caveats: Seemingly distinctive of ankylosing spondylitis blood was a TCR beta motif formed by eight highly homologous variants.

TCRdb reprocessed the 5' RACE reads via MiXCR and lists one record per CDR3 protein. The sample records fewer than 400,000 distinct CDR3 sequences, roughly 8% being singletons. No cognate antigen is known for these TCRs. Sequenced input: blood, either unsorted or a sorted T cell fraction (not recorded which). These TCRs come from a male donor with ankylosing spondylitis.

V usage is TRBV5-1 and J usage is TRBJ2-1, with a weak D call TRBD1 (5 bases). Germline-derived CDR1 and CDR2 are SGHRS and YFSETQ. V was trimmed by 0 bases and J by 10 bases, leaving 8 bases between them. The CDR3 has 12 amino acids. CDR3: CASSLGQREQFF. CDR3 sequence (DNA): TGCGCCAGCAGCTTGGGACAGAGAGAGCAGTTCTTC.

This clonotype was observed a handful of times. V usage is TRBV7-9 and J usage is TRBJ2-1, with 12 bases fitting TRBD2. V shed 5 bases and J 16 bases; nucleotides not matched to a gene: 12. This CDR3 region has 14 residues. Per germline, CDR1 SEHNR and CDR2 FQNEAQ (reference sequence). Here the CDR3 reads CASSRLAGDNERFF. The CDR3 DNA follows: TGTGCCAGCAGCCGACTAGCGGGGGACAATGAGCGTTTCTTC.

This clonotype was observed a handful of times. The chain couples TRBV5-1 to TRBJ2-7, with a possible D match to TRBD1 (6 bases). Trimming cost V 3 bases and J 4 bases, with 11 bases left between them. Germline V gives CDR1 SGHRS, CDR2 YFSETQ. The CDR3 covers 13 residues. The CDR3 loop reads CASSSVQGYEQYF. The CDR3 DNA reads TGCGCCAGCAGCTCGGTTCAGGGGTACGAGCAGTACTTC.

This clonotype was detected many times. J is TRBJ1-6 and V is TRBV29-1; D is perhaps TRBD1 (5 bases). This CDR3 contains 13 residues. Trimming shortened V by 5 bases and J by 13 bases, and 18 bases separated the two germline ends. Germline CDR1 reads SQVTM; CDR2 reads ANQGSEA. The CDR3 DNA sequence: TGCAGCGTTCGGGACGGAACCGTAGGGCCCCTCCACTTT. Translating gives CSVRDGTVGPLHF.

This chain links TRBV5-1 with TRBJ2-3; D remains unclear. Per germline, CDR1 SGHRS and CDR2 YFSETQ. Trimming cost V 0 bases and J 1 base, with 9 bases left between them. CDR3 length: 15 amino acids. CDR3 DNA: TGCGCCAGCAGCTTGGATGGCGCCGGCACAGATACGCAGTATTTT. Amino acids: CASSLDGAGTDTQYF.

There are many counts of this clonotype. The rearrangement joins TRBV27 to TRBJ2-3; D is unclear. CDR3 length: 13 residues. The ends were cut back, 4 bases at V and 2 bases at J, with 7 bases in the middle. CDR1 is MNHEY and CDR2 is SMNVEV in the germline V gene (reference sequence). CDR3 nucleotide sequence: TGTGCCAGCAGTTCAACCTTCACAGATACGCAGTATTTT. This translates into CASSSTFTDTQYF.

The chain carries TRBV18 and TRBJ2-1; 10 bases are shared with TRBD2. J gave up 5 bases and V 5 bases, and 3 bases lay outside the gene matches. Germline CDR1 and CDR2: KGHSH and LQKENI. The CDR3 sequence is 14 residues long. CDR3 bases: TGTGCCAGCTCATCCAGCGGGAGGGACAATGAGCAGTTCTTC. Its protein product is CASSSSGRDNEQFF.

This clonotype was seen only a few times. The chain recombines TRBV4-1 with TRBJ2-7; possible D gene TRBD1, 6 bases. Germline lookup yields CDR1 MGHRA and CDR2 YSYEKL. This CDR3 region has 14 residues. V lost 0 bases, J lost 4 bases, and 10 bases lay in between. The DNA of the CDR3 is TGCGCCAGCAGCCAAGAAACAGGGTGGTACGAGCAGTACTTC. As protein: CASSQETGWYEQYF.

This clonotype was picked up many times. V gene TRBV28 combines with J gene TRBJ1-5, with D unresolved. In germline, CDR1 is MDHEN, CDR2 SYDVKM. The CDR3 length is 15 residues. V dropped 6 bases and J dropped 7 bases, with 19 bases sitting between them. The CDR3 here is CASRSQNTAGQPQHF. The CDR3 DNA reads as TGTGCCAGCAGATCTCAAAACACTGCCGGGCAGCCCCAGCATTTT.

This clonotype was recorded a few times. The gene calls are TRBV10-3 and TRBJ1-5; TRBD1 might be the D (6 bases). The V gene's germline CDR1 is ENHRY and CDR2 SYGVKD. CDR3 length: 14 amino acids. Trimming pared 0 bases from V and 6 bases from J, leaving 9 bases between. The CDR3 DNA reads TGTGCCATCAGTGAGTCAGGGGGTGCTCAGCCCCAGCATTTT. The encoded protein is CAISESGGAQPQHF.

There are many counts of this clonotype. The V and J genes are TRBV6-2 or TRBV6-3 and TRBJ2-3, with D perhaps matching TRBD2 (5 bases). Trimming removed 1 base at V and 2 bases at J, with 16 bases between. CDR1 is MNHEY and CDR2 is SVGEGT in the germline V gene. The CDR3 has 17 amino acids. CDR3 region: CASSYFQDLTYTDTQYF. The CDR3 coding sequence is TGTGCCAGCAGTTACTTCCAGGACTTAACGTACACAGATACGCAGTATTTT.